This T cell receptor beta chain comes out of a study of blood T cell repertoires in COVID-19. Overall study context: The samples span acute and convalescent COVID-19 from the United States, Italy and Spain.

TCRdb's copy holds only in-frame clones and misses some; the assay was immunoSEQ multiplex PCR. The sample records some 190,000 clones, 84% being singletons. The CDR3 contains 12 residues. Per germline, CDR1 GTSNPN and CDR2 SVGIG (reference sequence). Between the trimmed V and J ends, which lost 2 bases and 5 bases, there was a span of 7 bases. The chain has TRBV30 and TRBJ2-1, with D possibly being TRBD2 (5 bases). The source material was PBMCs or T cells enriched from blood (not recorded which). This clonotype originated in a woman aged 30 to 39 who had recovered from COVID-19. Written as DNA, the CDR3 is TGTGCCTGGAGTCAAGCGGACAATGAGCAGTTCTTC. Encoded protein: CAWSQADNEQFF.